The 9 T cell receptor beta chains below come from one sample, sequenced in a study of blood T cells in healthy people across ages (dated by TCRdb to between 2015 and 2016). Libraries came from 5' RACE. Sequencing was performed on an Illumina HiSeq 2500. A second PCR of roughly 7 to 12 cycles was run with a J-beta primer mix and a sample-barcoded 5' primer. TCRdb redid the processing of the public reads, applying fastp at Q25 and MiXCR, and retained in-frame beta chains. Rows with a matching CDR3 protein are joined into one entry that keeps the most common DNA and genes. Recorded for this sample are 700,000 to 850,000 distinct CDR3 sequences; 36% of them occurred a single time. 10% to 15% of the sample belongs to the ten largest clones. Sequencing was performed on blood. The origin of the receptors is a man younger than 30 in good health.

The V call is TRBV28, the J call TRBJ2-3; D might be TRBD1 or TRBD2, each matching 5 bases. Germline assignment: CDR1 MDHEN and CDR2 SYDVKM. Trimming removed 5 bases from V and 6 bases from J, with 15 bases in between. CDR3 length: 14 amino acids. The CDR3 is CASSVDGAKDTQYF. For the CDR3, the DNA is TGTGCCAGCAGTGTTGACGGGGCCAAGGATACGCAGTATTTT.

This clonotype was seen a few times. V usage is TRBV7-2 and J usage is TRBJ2-1, with unresolved D. CDR1 and CDR2 from the germline V gene are SGHTA and FQGNSA. V was cut by 3 bases and J by 9 bases, with 12 bases left in between. There are 13 residues in the CDR3. The CDR3 coding sequence is TGTGCCAGCAGCTTTCGGCCCGTCGGTGAGCAGTTCTTC. It is translated as CASSFRPVGEQFF.

The chain has TRBV20-1 and TRBJ2-1; no definite D call. CDR3 length equals 11 residues. The germline V and J ends were trimmed by 7 bases and 13 bases, with 17 bases remaining between them. CDR1 and CDR2 from the germline V gene are DFQATT and SNEGSKA (reference sequence). CDR3 DNA: TGCAGTGGACATAGTGAAGAGACCCAGTTCTTC. Amino acids: CSGHSEETQFF.

This clonotype was detected many times. The V and J genes are TRBV28 and TRBJ2-1; D remains unclear. The CDR3 totals 11 residues. Germline V gene data show CDR1 as MDHEN and CDR2 as SYDVKM. The V and J ends lost 7 bases and 7 bases respectively, with 8 bases between them. The CDR3 DNA reads TGTGCCAGCACCGATGGGAATGAGCAGTTCTTC. The encoded protein is CASTDGNEQFF. Using reference TRBV28 and TRBJ2-1 for the parts outside the CDR3, the full variable domain is DVKVTQSSRYLVKRTGEKVFLECVQDMDHENMFWYRQDPGLGLRLIYFSYDVKMKEKGDIPEGYSVSREKKERFSLILESASTNQTSMYLCASTDGNEQFFGPGTRLTVL.

This sequence joins TRBV12-3 or TRBV12-4 and TRBJ1-4; D uncertain. V dropped 6 bases and J dropped 10 bases, with 15 bases sitting between them. The CDR3 has 13 amino acids. CDR3 nucleotide sequence: TGTGCCAGCAGAGGATGGAGGAGTGGAAAACTGTTTTTT. Translation: CASRGWRSGKLFF.

Ten or more counts support this clonotype. This sequence joins TRBV5-5 and TRBJ1-2; possibly TRBD1 for D (5 bases). CDR3 length equals 13 residues. CDR1 is SGHKS and CDR2 is YYEKEE in the germline V gene (reference sequence). Trimming pared 5 bases from V and 8 bases from J, leaving 16 bases between. In DNA form, the CDR3 reads TGTGCCAGCAGTTTCGGCGGGGCGGGAGGCTACACCTTC. It yields the protein CASSFGGAGGYTF.

This clonotype was counted only a few times. V and J are TRBV21-1 and TRBJ1-5; TRBD1 is the table's D call, not checked against the DNA. TRBV21-1 is shown as a pseudogene. CDR3 length: 17 residues. CDR3 amino acids: CASSKVEGARSNQPQHF. In DNA, the CDR3 is TGTGCCAGCAGCAAAGTTGAGGGGGCGAGGAGCAATCAGCCCCAGCATTTT.

The chain uses TRBV13 and TRBJ1-2, with D uncertain. Trimming cost V 0 bases and J 4 bases, with 9 bases left between them. From germline, CDR1 is PRHDT and CDR2 FYEKMQ (reference sequence). The CDR3 has 14 residues. The CDR3 DNA is TGTGCCAGCAGCTTAGGCGGAGCAGCCTATGGCTACACCTTC. This sequence encodes CASSLGGAAYGYTF.

Concerning this clonotype: This clone may be a read error of a much larger clone one base away. V gene TRBV6-2 or TRBV6-3 combines with J gene TRBJ2-1, with no clear D. The DNA end favors TRBJ2-7, so the J call may be wrong. CDR1 is MNHEY and CDR2 is SVGEGT in the germline V gene. CDR3 length: 14 amino acids. CDR3 in DNA: TGTGCCAGCAGTTACGGTTTCACCTACAATGAGCAGTACTTC. It yields the protein CASSYGFTYNEQYF.